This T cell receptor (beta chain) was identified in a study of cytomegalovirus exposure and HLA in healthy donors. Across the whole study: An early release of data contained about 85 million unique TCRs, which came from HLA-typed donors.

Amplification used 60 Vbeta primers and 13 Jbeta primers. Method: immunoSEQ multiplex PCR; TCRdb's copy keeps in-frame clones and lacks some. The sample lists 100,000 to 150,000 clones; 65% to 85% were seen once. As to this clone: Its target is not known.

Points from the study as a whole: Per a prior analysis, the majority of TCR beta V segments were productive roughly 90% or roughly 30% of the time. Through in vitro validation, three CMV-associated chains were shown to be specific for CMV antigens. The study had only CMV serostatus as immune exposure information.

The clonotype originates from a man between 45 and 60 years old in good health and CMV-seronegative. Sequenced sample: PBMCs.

The CDR3 sequence: CASSPGLAGQQYF. The CDR3 DNA follows: TGCGCCAGCAGCCCGGGACTAGCGGGACAGCAGTACTTC. The chain couples TRBV4-1 to TRBJ2-7; 13 bases are shared with TRBD2. The germline V gene has CDR1 MGHRA and CDR2 YSYEKL. The junction had 2 bases not matched to a gene; V was cut back by 4 bases and J by 8 bases. The CDR3 contains 13 residues.